This is a list of T cell receptor beta chains from one sample in a study of cytomegalovirus exposure and HLA in healthy donors. Profiled with immunoSEQ multiplex PCR; TCRdb holds only in-frame clones, not every one. The table shows some 190,000 clones, with about 80% occurring only once. Sequencing was carried out using PBMCs. These receptors were collected from a man aged 35-49 years in good health and CMV-seronegative. Both conserved end residues are part of each CDR3. The order of the fields is clone size, D gene, V gene, J gene, CDR3 protein, CDR3 DNA. A D gene is named only where the DNA matches it firmly. The size of a clone is reported for some rows only, either as once, few or many, or as a class for expanded clones.

size: NA
D: TRBD2
V: TRBV5-5
J: TRBJ2-1
CDR3: CASSLFSGIINEQFF
DNA: TGTGCCAGCAGCTTATTTAGCGGGATCATTAATGAGCAGTTCTTC

size: NA
D: TRBD2
V: TRBV7-3
J: TRBJ2-1
CDR3: CVSSSSAGADNEQFF
DNA: TGTGTCAGCAGCTCATCAGCGGGGGCTGACAATGAGCAGTTCTTC

size: NA
D: NA
V: TRBV29-1
J: TRBJ2-7
CDR3: CSVVSPGEQYF
DNA: TGCAGCGTTGTCAGCCCAGGGGAGCAGTACTTC

size: once
D: TRBD2
V: TRBV9
J: TRBJ2-1
CDR3: CASSARGVRYNEQFF
DNA: TGTGCCAGCAGCGCCCGGGGGGTCCGCTACAATGAGCAGTTCTTC

size: NA
D: NA
V: TRBV30
J: TRBJ1-1
CDR3: CAWSVPQGRAFF
DNA: TGTGCCTGGAGTGTACCCCAGGGAAGAGCTTTCTTT

size: few
D: TRBD2
V: TRBV9
J: TRBJ2-1
CDR3: CASSARGLAGVKEQFF
DNA: TGTGCCAGCAGCGCCCGGGGATTAGCGGGAGTAAAGGAGCAGTTCTTC

size: once
D: TRBD2
V: TRBV7-9
J: TRBJ2-2
CDR3: CASSARAGGTGELFF
DNA: TGTGCCAGCAGCGCTCGAGCGGGAGGTACCGGGGAGCTGTTTTTT

size: NA
D: NA
V: TRBV4-1
J: TRBJ2-7
CDR3: CASSQGGAGHSSYEQYF
DNA: TGCGCCAGCAGCCAAGGCGGAGCGGGACACAGCTCCTACGAGCAGTACTTC

size: NA
D: TRBD2
V: TRBV11-2
J: TRBJ2-1
CDR3: CASSPKGTSVNNEQFF
DNA: TGTGCCAGCAGCCCTAAAGGGACTAGCGTAAACAATGAGCAGTTCTTC

size: NA
D: NA
V: TRBV6-1
J: TRBJ1-2
CDR3: CASGLDGANYGYTF
DNA: TGTGCCAGCGGACTGGACGGCGCTAACTATGGCTACACCTTC

size: NA
D: TRBD2
V: TRBV9
J: TRBJ2-3
CDR3: CASSVERGGFTDTQYF
DNA: TGTGCCAGCAGCGTAGAACGGGGGGGCTTCACAGATACGCAGTATTTT

size: NA
D: NA
V: TRBV28
J: TRBJ2-3
CDR3: CASSRFRGPDTQYF
DNA: TGTGCCAGCAGTAGGTTCCGGGGTCCAGATACGCAGTATTTT

size: once
D: TRBD1
V: TRBV19
J: TRBJ1-2
CDR3: CASSPGTGGPYTF
DNA: TGTGCCAGTAGCCCCGGGACAGGGGGCCCCTACACCTTC

size: NA
D: NA
V: TRBV19
J: TRBJ1-1
CDR3: CASSQQLNTEAFF
DNA: TGTGCCAGTAGTCAACAGCTGAACACTGAAGCTTTCTTT

size: NA
D: NA
V: TRBV7-2
J: TRBJ2-7
CDR3: CASSLGRDFAYEQYF
DNA: TGTGCCAGCAGCTTAGGGCGGGACTTCGCCTACGAGCAGTACTTC

size: NA
D: NA
V: TRBV6-5
J: TRBJ1-5
CDR3: CASSYREGQPQHF
DNA: TGTGCCAGCAGTTACAGGGAGGGACAGCCCCAGCATTTT

size: few
D: TRBD1
V: TRBV19
J: TRBJ1-2
CDR3: CASIDRVNYGYTF
DNA: TGTGCCAGTATAGACAGGGTTAACTATGGCTACACCTTC

size: NA
D: NA
V: TRBV6-5
J: TRBJ2-1
CDR3: CASSYGGANEQFF
DNA: TGTGCCAGCAGTTACGGGGGGGCCAATGAGCAGTTCTTC

size: NA
D: NA
V: TRBV6-5
J: TRBJ1-2
CDR3: CASRDSQGPIYGYTF
DNA: TGTGCCAGCAGGGATTCACAGGGACCCATCTATGGCTACACCTTC

size: few
D: TRBD2
V: TRBV9
J: TRBJ2-1
CDR3: CASSETLAGGSNEQFF
DNA: TGTGCCAGCAGCGAGACCTTAGCGGGAGGGTCCAATGAGCAGTTCTTC

size: NA
D: NA
V: TRBV11-1
J: TRBJ2-1
CDR3: CASSFGTLYNEQFF
DNA: TGTGCCAGCAGCTTCGGGACACTTTACAATGAGCAGTTCTTC

size: NA
D: NA
V: TRBV19
J: TRBJ2-6
CDR3: CASSGQGLSGANVLTF
DNA: TGTGCCAGTAGTGGACAAGGCCTCTCTGGGGCCAACGTCCTGACTTTC

size: NA
D: TRBD2
V: TRBV28
J: TRBJ2-3
CDR3: CASSPSGGAGRDTQYF
DNA: TGTGCCAGCAGTCCCAGCGGGGGGGCAGGTAGAGATACGCAGTATTTT

size: NA
D: TRBD1
V: TRBV28
J: TRBJ2-1
CDR3: CASSLGYRGKLEYNEQFF
DNA: TGTGCCAGCAGTTTAGGTTACAGGGGGAAGCTAGAATACAATGAGCAGTTCTTC

size: NA
D: NA
V: TRBV4-1
J: TRBJ2-3
CDR3: CASSVRPGKTGNTDTQYF
DNA: TGCGCCAGCAGCGTACGTCCTGGCAAGACAGGAAACACAGATACGCAGTATTTT

size: few
D: TRBD1
V: TRBV7-2
J: TRBJ2-1
CDR3: CASSSQGQGTYNEQFF
DNA: TGTGCCAGCAGCTCACAGGGACAGGGGACCTACAATGAGCAGTTCTTC

size: NA
D: TRBD1
V: TRBV4-3
J: TRBJ2-5
CDR3: CASSQTTGGRETQYF
DNA: TGCGCCAGCAGCCAAACGACAGGGGGCCGGGAGACCCAGTACTTC

size: once
D: TRBD2
V: TRBV5-5
J: TRBJ2-1
CDR3: CASSLVGGRADDEQFF
DNA: TGTGCCAGCAGCTTGGTCGGCGGGAGGGCCGATGATGAGCAGTTCTTC

size: NA
D: TRBD2
V: TRBV19
J: TRBJ2-1
CDR3: CASSTQASGQFF
DNA: TGTGCCAGTAGTACCCAAGCTAGCGGACAGTTCTTC

size: NA
D: TRBD2
V: TRBV28
J: TRBJ2-7
CDR3: CASGGGAYEQYF
DNA: TGTGCCAGCGGGGGAGGGGCCTACGAGCAGTACTTC

size: NA
D: NA
V: TRBV9
J: TRBJ2-7
CDR3: CASSVGGLGSSEQYF
DNA: TGTGCCAGCAGCGTAGGGGGACTGGGGTCGAGCGAGCAGTACTTC

size: NA
D: TRBD1
V: TRBV6-6
J: TRBJ1-1
CDR3: CASSYAERGPNTEAFF
DNA: TGTGCCAGCAGTTACGCTGAAAGGGGGCCCAACACTGAAGCTTTCTTT

size: NA
D: TRBD2
V: TRBV19
J: TRBJ2-3
CDR3: CASSDPRGGGTDTQYF
DNA: TGTGCCAGTAGCGATCCGCGGGGGGGCGGGACAGATACGCAGTATTTT

size: NA
D: NA
V: TRBV30
J: TRBJ1-2
CDR3: CAWTEFSLYGYTF
DNA: TGTGCCTGGACAGAATTTTCCTTGTATGGCTACACCTTC

size: NA
D: TRBD1
V: TRBV28
J: TRBJ2-2
CDR3: CASSPDRVRAGELFF
DNA: TGTGCCAGCAGTCCGGACAGGGTGAGGGCCGGGGAGCTGTTTTTT

size: NA
D: NA
V: TRBV5-4
J: TRBJ1-1
CDR3: CASSSPGWTEAFF
DNA: TGTGCCAGCAGCTCCCCAGGATGGACTGAAGCTTTCTTT

size: NA
D: NA
V: TRBV7-2
J: TRBJ1-1
CDR3: CASSLQGRTNTEAFF
DNA: TGTGCCAGCAGCTTACAAGGGAGAACGAACACTGAAGCTTTCTTT

size: NA
D: TRBD2
V: TRBV18
J: TRBJ2-3
CDR3: CASSPLASGSFSFTADTQYF
DNA: TGTGCCAGCTCACCACTAGCAAGCGGGAGTTTCTCCTTTACTGCAGATACGCAGTATTTT

size: NA
D: TRBD2
V: TRBV5-1
J: TRBJ2-5
CDR3: CASSLGLAGGETQYF
DNA: TGCGCCAGCAGCTTGGGACTAGCGGGAGGAGAGACCCAGTACTTC

size: NA
D: TRBD2
V: TRBV7-3
J: TRBJ2-7
CDR3: CASSLRDLGGRPTDSQAVYEQYF
DNA: TGTGCCAGCAGCTTAAGGGATTTGGGCGGGAGGCCGACAGATTCACAGGCCGTCTACGAGCAGTACTTC

size: NA
D: TRBD1
V: TRBV6-5
J: TRBJ1-1
CDR3: CASSYETGGGEAFF
DNA: TGTGCCAGCAGTTACGAGACAGGGGGCGGTGAAGCTTTCTTT

size: NA
D: TRBD1
V: TRBV30
J: TRBJ1-6
CDR3: CAFLSPEGAVLNSPLHF
DNA: TGTGCCTTCCTATCACCCGAGGGGGCAGTACTAAATTCACCCCTCCACTTT

size: NA
D: NA
V: TRBV19
J: TRBJ2-7
CDR3: CASSIDGGSSLQYF
DNA: TGTGCCAGTAGTATAGATGGGGGCTCGTCTCTGCAGTACTTC

size: NA
D: TRBD1
V: TRBV19
J: TRBJ1-1
CDR3: CASTLQGLGTEAFF
DNA: TGTGCCAGTACCCTACAGGGGTTAGGGACTGAAGCTTTCTTT

size: NA
D: NA
V: TRBV6-4
J: TRBJ2-1
CDR3: CASSDNGRTTEQFF
DNA: TGTGCCAGCAGTGACAATGGGAGAACCACTGAGCAGTTCTTC

size: NA
D: TRBD2
V: TRBV28
J: TRBJ2-2
CDR3: CASSSPGRGNTGELFF
DNA: TGTGCCAGCAGTTCCCCTGGGAGGGGCAACACCGGGGAGCTGTTTTTT

size: NA
D: TRBD1
V: TRBV6-6
J: TRBJ2-1
CDR3: CASSWDRGSYNEQFF
DNA: TGTGCCAGCAGTTGGGACAGGGGTTCCTACAATGAGCAGTTCTTC

size: NA
D: TRBD2
V: TRBV18
J: TRBJ2-7
CDR3: CASSPAIAGGPYEQYF
DNA: TGTGCCAGCTCACCCGCTATAGCGGGAGGGCCTTACGAGCAGTACTTC

size: NA
D: NA
V: TRBV15
J: TRBJ1-2
CDR3: CATSPGDYGYTF
DNA: TGTGCCACCAGTCCAGGGGATTATGGCTACACCTTC

size: few
D: TRBD2
V: TRBV9
J: TRBJ2-5
CDR3: CASSVVSGGQETQYF
DNA: TGTGCCAGCAGCGTAGTTTCGGGGGGCCAAGAGACCCAGTACTTC

size: NA
D: TRBD2
V: TRBV12-5
J: TRBJ2-7
CDR3: CASGLVIQGQGLGLKQYF
DNA: TGTGCTAGTGGTTTGGTAATACAGGGTCAGGGACTAGGGCTTAAGCAGTACTTC

size: NA
D: TRBD2
V: TRBV5-1
J: TRBJ2-1
CDR3: CASSLAMSGGSHEQFF
DNA: TGCGCCAGCAGCTTGGCCATGTCGGGGGGGTCCCATGAGCAGTTCTTC

size: NA
D: TRBD1
V: TRBV11-3
J: TRBJ1-1
CDR3: CASSPGQGEANTEAFF
DNA: TGTGCCAGCAGCCCCGGACAGGGCGAAGCTAACACTGAAGCTTTCTTT

size: NA
D: TRBD2
V: TRBV11-3
J: TRBJ2-5
CDR3: CASSLEWRGGRETQYF
DNA: TGTGCCAGCAGCTTAGAATGGCGGGGGGGCAGAGAGACCCAGTACTTC

size: few
D: NA
V: TRBV5-1
J: TRBJ1-1
CDR3: CASSLLGSPTEAFF
DNA: TGCGCCAGCAGCCTCTTGGGCAGCCCGACTGAAGCTTTCTTT